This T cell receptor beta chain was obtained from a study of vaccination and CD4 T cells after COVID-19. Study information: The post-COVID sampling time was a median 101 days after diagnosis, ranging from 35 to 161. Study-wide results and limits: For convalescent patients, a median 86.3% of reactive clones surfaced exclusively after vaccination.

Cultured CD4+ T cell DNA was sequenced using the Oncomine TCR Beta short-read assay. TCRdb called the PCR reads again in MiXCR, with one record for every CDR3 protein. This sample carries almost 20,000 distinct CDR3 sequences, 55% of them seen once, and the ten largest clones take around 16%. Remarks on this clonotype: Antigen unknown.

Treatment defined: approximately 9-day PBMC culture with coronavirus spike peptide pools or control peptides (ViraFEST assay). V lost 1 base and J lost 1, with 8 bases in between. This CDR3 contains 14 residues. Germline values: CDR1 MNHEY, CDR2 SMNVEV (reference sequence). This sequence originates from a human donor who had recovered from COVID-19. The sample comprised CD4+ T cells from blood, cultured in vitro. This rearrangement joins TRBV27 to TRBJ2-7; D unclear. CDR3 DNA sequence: TGTGCCAGCAGTTTATTTGCTGGATCCTACGAGCAGTACTTC. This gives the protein CASSLFAGSYEQYF.